This TCR beta chain emerged from a study of cytomegalovirus exposure and HLA in healthy donors. Study results and caveats: It was found in a later analysis that first-cohort TCR clusters tended to co-occur in the 90 to 150 validation repertoires.

Produced via immunoSEQ multiplex PCR; TCRdb's table is partial and in-frame only. This repertoire shows tens of thousands of clones, about 92% found once; its top ten account for approximately 1.1%. Comment on this clone: The antigen is not known.

V was cut by 6 bases and J by 7 bases, with 15 bases left in between. Germline V gives CDR1 MDHEN, CDR2 SYDVKM. The CDR3 is made up of 14 amino acids. This clonotype was sampled from a young man in good health and CMV-seronegative. The J gene is TRBJ1-4, the V gene TRBV28; possibly TRBD1 for D (6 bases). Sequenced sample: PBMCs. The CDR3 nucleotides read TGTGCCAGCAGCTTAAGGGGGGGCAGTGAAAAACTGTTTTTT. It yields the protein CASSLRGGSEKLFF.